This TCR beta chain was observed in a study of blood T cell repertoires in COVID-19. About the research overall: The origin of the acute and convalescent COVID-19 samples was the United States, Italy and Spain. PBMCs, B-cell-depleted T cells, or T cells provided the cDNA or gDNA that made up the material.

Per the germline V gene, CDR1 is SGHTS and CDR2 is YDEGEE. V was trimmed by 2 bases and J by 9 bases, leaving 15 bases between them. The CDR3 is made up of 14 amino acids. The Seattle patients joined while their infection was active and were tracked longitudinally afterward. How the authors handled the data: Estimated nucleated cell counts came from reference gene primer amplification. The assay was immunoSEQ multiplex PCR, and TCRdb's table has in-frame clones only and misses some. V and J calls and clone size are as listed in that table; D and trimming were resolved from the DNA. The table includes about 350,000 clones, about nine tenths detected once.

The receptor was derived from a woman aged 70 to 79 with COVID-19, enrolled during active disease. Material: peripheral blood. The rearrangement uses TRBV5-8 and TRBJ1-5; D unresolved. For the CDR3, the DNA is TGTGCCAGCAGCTTTCCCGTGATTAGTGCGCCCCAGCATTTT. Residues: CASSFPVISAPQHF.